This TCR beta chain originates from a study of T cells in localized non-small cell lung cancer. General study results and limits: Maximal T cell clonality occurred in uninvolved adjacent lung, with tumor ranking below it.

Sequencing was performed with immunoSEQ multiplex PCR; in TCRdb, only in-frame clones are kept and a portion is missing. The profile shows approximately 20,000 clones, 85% to 95% of them singletons. Germline CDR1 SGHTA, CDR2 FQGNSA. The CDR3 has 16 amino acids. Trimming cost V 5 bases and J 6 bases; bases outside gene matches: 12. A word on this clone: Its antigen is unknown.

The chain carries TRBV7-2 and TRBJ2-1; TRBD2 matches 8 bases. The clonotype comes from a male donor older than 55 with stage I squamous cell lung carcinoma. The source material was peripheral blood, sampled before any cancer treatment. The CDR3, as DNA: TGTGCCAGCAGCCCTGTAGCGGGAACGGCTCGCAATGAGCAGTTCTTC. Residues: CASSPVAGTARNEQFF.